The clone carrying this T cell receptor (beta chain) occurred a few times. Its specificity is unknown. This CDR3 is also generated by other DNA sequences in the sample. With 5 bases clipped from V and 0 bases from J, the junction kept 8 bases outside the gene matches. The CDR3 contains 17 residues. Germline V gene sequence: CDR1 SEHNR, CDR2 FQNEAQ (reference sequence). This entry belongs to a study of cytomegalovirus exposure and HLA in healthy donors. Study-wide points: In an earlier analysis, about 90% or about 30%: the productive usage of most TCR beta V segments. CMV serostatus was the sole immune exposure data available.

PCR amplification relied on 60 Vbeta primers (plus 13 Jbeta primers). Measured with immunoSEQ multiplex PCR; TCRdb has only the in-frame clones, and not every one. Here the sample spans 150,000 to 200,000 clones, more than 65% being singletons. The rearrangement joins TRBV7-9 to TRBJ1-3; 9 positions agree with TRBD1. The sequenced sample was PBMCs. The TCR was taken from a woman aged 30 to 39 in good health and CMV-seropositive. This chain's CDR3 is CASSIRDRVSSGNTIYF. The CDR3, as DNA: TGTGCCAGCAGCATCCGGGACAGGGTGAGCTCTGGAAACACCATATATTTT.